Shown below are 11 T cell receptor beta chains from a single sample sequenced in a study of vaccination effects on CD4 cells after COVID-19 (dated by TCRdb to between 2021 and 2023). No antigen has been identified for these receptors. Library preparation employed the immunoSEQ multiplex PCR assay. The source is immuneACCESS, and TCRdb retained only in-frame sequences with V and J called. Part of the clones is not carried over; for the studies checked, unresolved V genes explain less than half of this, and the remainder is unexplained. The sample data list about 24,000 clones, and roughly 76% of these were observed just once. The ten largest account for about 5% of the sample. The ViraFEST assay stimulated PBMC with viral peptide pools and then used TCR sequencing to identify antigen-specific CD4+ T cell clonotypes by expansion. After less than 13 days of culture, CD4+ T cells were isolated with the EasySep CD4+ T cell isolation kit. Two doses of either the BNT162b2 or the mRNA-1273 mRNA SARS-CoV-2 vaccine were administered to participants.

Sequencing used CD4+ T cells from PBMCs cultured with SARS-CoV-2 spike peptides, obtained after COVID-19 vaccination. According to the study, the label for this sample's cell subset or site signals: SARS-CoV-2 spike overlapping peptide pool stimulation. The source of these receptors is a human donor who received a COVID-19 vaccine. Some clones in this sample may be carry-over from other donors' samples.

This clone was seen only a few times. The chain recombines TRBV24-1 with TRBJ1-1; TRBD1 aligns across 10 bases. Germline CDR1 reads KGHDR; CDR2 reads SFDVKD. The CDR3 totals 15 residues. Germline trimming cut 4 bases from V and 6 bases from J; bases unmatched to any gene: 7. DNA of the CDR3: TGTGCCACCAGTGACACGACAGGGGGCAGCTCTGAAGCTTTCTTT. Translation gives CATSDTTGGSSEAFF.

The chain joins TRBV5-1 to TRBJ2-3; D is undetermined. Per germline, CDR1 SGHRS and CDR2 YFSETQ. V was trimmed by 0 bases and J by 0 bases, leaving 11 bases between them. CDR3 length: 16 amino acids. The DNA of the CDR3 is TGCGCCAGCAGCTTGGTTGTTGGTGGCAGCACAGATACGCAGTATTTT. This codes for CASSLVVGGSTDTQYF.

This chain links TRBV24-1 with TRBJ2-1, with D possibly TRBD2 on 6 matching bases. Germline CDR1 and CDR2: KGHDR and SFDVKD. This CDR3 has 16 residues. The V end was cut by 3 bases, the J end by 7 bases, with 18 bases between. The CDR3 DNA reads as TGTGCCACCAGTGATAAGCCGGGACTTCAAAGGAATGAGCAGTTCTTC. Protein sequence: CATSDKPGLQRNEQFF.

The chain couples TRBV11-2 to TRBJ2-4; D is ambiguous. The V gene's germline CDR1 is SGHAT and CDR2 FQNNGV. The V end lost 1 base, the J end lost 0 bases, and 10 bases lay between the germline ends. This CDR3 has 16 amino acids. This CDR3 is CASSLGQVLAKNIQYF. The CDR3 coding sequence is TGTGCCAGCAGCTTAGGCCAAGTCCTAGCCAAAAACATTCAGTACTTC.

CDR3 DNA sequence: TGTGCCAGCAGAAGGACACTAAATCCCACTGAAGCTTTCTTT. Translating gives CASRRTLNPTEAFF. J is TRBJ1-1 and V is TRBV5-5, with a possible D match to TRBD1 (5 bases). This CDR3 spans 14 amino acids. The germline V and J ends were trimmed by 5 bases and 4 bases, with 15 bases remaining between them. Looked up from germline, CDR1 is SGHKS and CDR2 is YYEKEE (reference sequence).

The V and J genes are TRBV25-1 and TRBJ1-4; tentatively, D is TRBD1 (6 bases). Germline loops: CDR1 MGHDK, CDR2 SYGVNS. V lost 4 bases and J 0 bases, leaving 12 bases between the germline ends. There are 16 residues in the CDR3. The CDR3 is CASSGGKGATNEKLFF. In nucleotides, the CDR3 is TGTGCCAGCAGTGGGGGGAAGGGGGCAACTAATGAAAAACTGTTTTTT.

The rearrangement links TRBV9 to TRBJ2-1; 7 bases line up with TRBD1. From germline, CDR1 is SGDLS and CDR2 YYNGEE. The CDR3 totals 14 residues. J lost 4 bases, V lost 0 bases, and 1 base had no gene match. The CDR3 is CASSVGDSYNEQFF. The CDR3 nucleotides read TGTGCCAGCAGCGTAGGGGACAGTTACAATGAGCAGTTCTTC.

The chain couples TRBV5-1 to TRBJ2-3, with a possible D match to TRBD1 (6 bases). The V gene lost 7 bases and the J gene lost 2 bases, with 14 bases spanning the gap. CDR3 length equals 14 residues. Germline CDR1 is SGHRS and CDR2 is YFSETQ. CDR3 coding DNA: TGCGCCAGCGGAACTGAGGGGGTCACAGATACGCAGTATTTT. Translating gives CASGTEGVTDTQYF.

The chain has TRBV27 and TRBJ2-4; a weak D match, TRBD1 (6 bases). This CDR3 region has 15 residues. Trimming removed 7 bases at V and 0 bases at J, with 13 bases between. Looked up from germline, CDR1 is MNHEY and CDR2 is SMNVEV (reference sequence). CDR3 DNA: TGTGCCAGCACCGGAACAGGGATAGCCAAAAACATTCAGTACTTC. Protein sequence: CASTGTGIAKNIQYF.

This clone has more than one count but fewer than ten. The chain has TRBV11-3 and TRBJ1-1; TRBD1 aligns across 8 bases. The CDR3 length is 13 residues. Germline loops: CDR1 SGHNT, CDR2 YENEEA. Trimming took 4 bases from V and 5 from J; bases not matched to a gene: 3. Here the CDR3 DNA reads TGTGCCAGCAGCTCACGACAGGGGACTGAAGCTTTCTTT. As protein: CASSSRQGTEAFF. Combining the CDR3 with reference TRBV11-3 and TRBJ1-1 gives the whole variable domain EAGVVQSPRYKIIEKKQPVAFWCNPISGHNTLYWYLQNLGQGPELLIRYENEEAVDDSQLPKDRFSAERLKGVDSTLKIQPAELGDSAVYLCASSSRQGTEAFFGQGTRLTVV.

This clone was picked up one time. V and J are TRBV5-4 and TRBJ2-3, with 8 positions matching TRBD1. The CDR3 runs 14 residues. The germline CDR1 and CDR2 sequences are SGHNT and YYREEE (reference sequence). Trimming at V came to 5 bases and at J to 7 bases, leaving 9 bases not matched to a gene. CDR3 amino acids: CASRSDRVMNTQYF. CDR3 sequence (DNA): TGTGCCAGCAGATCGGACAGGGTTATGAATACGCAGTATTTT.